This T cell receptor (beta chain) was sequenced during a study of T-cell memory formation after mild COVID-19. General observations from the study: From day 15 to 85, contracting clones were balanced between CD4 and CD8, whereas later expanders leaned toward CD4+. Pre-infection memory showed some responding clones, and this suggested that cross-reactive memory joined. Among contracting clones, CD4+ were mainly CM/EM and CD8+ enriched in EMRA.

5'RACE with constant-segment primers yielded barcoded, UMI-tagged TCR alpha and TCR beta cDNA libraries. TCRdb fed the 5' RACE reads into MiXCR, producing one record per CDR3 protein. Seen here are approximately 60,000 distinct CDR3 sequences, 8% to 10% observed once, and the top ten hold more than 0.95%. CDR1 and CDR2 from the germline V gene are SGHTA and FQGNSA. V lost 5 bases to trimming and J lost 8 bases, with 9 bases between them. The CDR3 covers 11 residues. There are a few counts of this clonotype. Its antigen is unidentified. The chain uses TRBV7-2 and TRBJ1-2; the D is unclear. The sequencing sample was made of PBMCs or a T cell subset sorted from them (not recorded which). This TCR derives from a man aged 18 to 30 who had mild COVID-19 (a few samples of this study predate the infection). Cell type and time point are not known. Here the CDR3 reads CASSPTSGYTF. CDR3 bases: TGTGCCAGCAGCCCAACGTCAGGCTACACCTTC.